A selection of T cell receptor beta chains follows, all from one sample in a study of a mutant IDH1 vaccine in newly diagnosed glioma. TCRdb keeps only in-frame clones here, not all; method: immunoSEQ multiplex PCR. The sample lists about 94,000 clones, just under 90% occurring once. For these receptors, no antigen is known. Sequences were derived from PBMCs, sampled from a glioma patient whose treatment included an IDH1 peptide vaccine. The receptors here all came from a woman aged 50 to 60 with glioma. CDR3s include the opening cysteine and the closing phenylalanine or tryptophan. A D gene is named only where the DNA matches it firmly. A row's size may be missing; if present it is once, few, many or a size class.

v_call: TRBV2; clone_size: .; cdr3_length: 13; d_call: .; j_call: TRBJ2-7; cdr3_nt: TGTGCCAGCAGTGAAGGGGGGATGTACGAGCAGTACTTC; cdr3_aa: CASSEGGMYEQYF
v_call: TRBV27; clone_size: once; cdr3_length: 13; d_call: .; j_call: TRBJ2-3; cdr3_nt: TGTGCCAGCAGTTTACAGGGTTCAGATACGCAGTATTTT; cdr3_aa: CASSLQGSDTQYF
v_call: TRBV25-1; clone_size: .; cdr3_length: 15; d_call: TRBD1; j_call: TRBJ1-1; cdr3_nt: TGTGCCAGCAGTGAACCAACTACAGGGGACACTGAAGCTTTCTTT; cdr3_aa: CASSEPTTGDTEAFF
v_call: TRBV14; clone_size: .; cdr3_length: 17; d_call: TRBD2; j_call: TRBJ2-1; cdr3_nt: TGTGCCAGCAGCCAAGAGGGGACTAGCGGGAGTCGCAATGAGCAGTTCTTC; cdr3_aa: CASSQEGTSGSRNEQFF
v_call: TRBV10-3; clone_size: .; cdr3_length: 15; d_call: TRBD1; j_call: TRBJ2-5; cdr3_nt: TGTGCCATCAGTGAACCGGACAGGGGAGGGGAGACCCAGTACTTC; cdr3_aa: CAISEPDRGGETQYF
v_call: TRBV30; clone_size: .; cdr3_length: 17; d_call: .; j_call: TRBJ2-1; cdr3_nt: TGTGCCTGGAGTGTGGTGGGTGGCAGGGTGGACCTCGATGAGCAGTTCTTC; cdr3_aa: CAWSVVGGRVDLDEQFF
v_call: TRBV28; clone_size: .; cdr3_length: 14; d_call: TRBD1; j_call: TRBJ1-2; cdr3_nt: TGTGCCAGCAGTTTGCTAGACAGGGCCTATGGCTACACCTTC; cdr3_aa: CASSLLDRAYGYTF
v_call: TRBV7-8; clone_size: .; cdr3_length: 16; d_call: TRBD1; j_call: TRBJ2-5; cdr3_nt: TGTGCCAGCAGCTCCCACAGGGGGGCGCGTCCCGAGACCCAGTACTTC; cdr3_aa: CASSSHRGARPETQYF
v_call: TRBV30; clone_size: .; cdr3_length: 15; d_call: .; j_call: TRBJ1-3; cdr3_nt: TGTGCCTGGAGCGTCGGAGGTGGCTCTGGAAACACCATATATTTT; cdr3_aa: CAWSVGGGSGNTIYF
v_call: TRBV6-1; clone_size: .; cdr3_length: 18; d_call: TRBD2; j_call: TRBJ2-3; cdr3_nt: TGTGCCAGCAGTGGGGGACTAGCGGGAGGGGGTGGCACAGATACGCAGTATTTT; cdr3_aa: CASSGGLAGGGGTDTQYF
v_call: TRBV5-1; clone_size: few; cdr3_length: 14; d_call: .; j_call: TRBJ2-7; cdr3_nt: TGCGCCAGGAGGGGTGAGGGGAAGTTCTACGAGCAGTACTTC; cdr3_aa: CARRGEGKFYEQYF
v_call: TRBV5-1; clone_size: .; cdr3_length: 12; d_call: .; j_call: TRBJ2-1; cdr3_nt: TGCGCCAGCAGCTTGGACTACAATGAGCAGTTCTTC; cdr3_aa: CASSLDYNEQFF
v_call: TRBV2; clone_size: .; cdr3_length: 15; d_call: .; j_call: TRBJ1-4; cdr3_nt: TGTGCCAGCATAGAGTCATCCACAACTAATGAAAAACTGTTTTTT; cdr3_aa: CASIESSTTNEKLFF
v_call: TRBV10-3; clone_size: .; cdr3_length: 13; d_call: .; j_call: TRBJ1-3; cdr3_nt: TGTGCCATCAGTGACAGGGGAGGAAACACCATATATTTT; cdr3_aa: CAISDRGGNTIYF
v_call: TRBV6-5; clone_size: .; cdr3_length: 13; d_call: .; j_call: TRBJ1-1; cdr3_nt: TGTGCCAGCCAGGGAAGAGGGATCGCTGAAGCTTTCTTT; cdr3_aa: CASQGRGIAEAFF
v_call: TRBV6-1; clone_size: .; cdr3_length: 17; d_call: TRBD1; j_call: TRBJ1-4; cdr3_nt: TGTGCCAGCAGTGATCCGGGACAGGGGGCCTCTAATGAAAAACTGTTTTTT; cdr3_aa: CASSDPGQGASNEKLFF
v_call: TRBV20-1; clone_size: .; cdr3_length: 11; d_call: .; j_call: TRBJ2-3; cdr3_nt: TGCAGTGCTAGAAAACCAGATACGCAGTATTTT; cdr3_aa: CSARKPDTQYF
v_call: TRBV7-9; clone_size: .; cdr3_length: 16; d_call: .; j_call: TRBJ1-1; cdr3_nt: TGTGCCAGCAGCTTATCAACATCTTACCCCCACACTGAAGCTTTCTTT; cdr3_aa: CASSLSTSYPHTEAFF
v_call: TRBV28; clone_size: .; cdr3_length: 13; d_call: .; j_call: TRBJ2-1; cdr3_nt: TGTGCCAGCGGAGTGGAGCGGCCCAATGAGCAGTTCTTC; cdr3_aa: CASGVERPNEQFF
v_call: TRBV30; clone_size: .; cdr3_length: 11; d_call: .; j_call: TRBJ2-1; cdr3_nt: TGTGCCTGGAGTGGAGAAAATGAGCAGTTCTTC; cdr3_aa: CAWSGENEQFF
v_call: TRBV5-6; clone_size: .; cdr3_length: 14; d_call: .; j_call: TRBJ1-1; cdr3_nt: TGTGCCAGCCACTCTTACCACCTGAACACTGAAGCTTTCTTT; cdr3_aa: CASHSYHLNTEAFF
v_call: TRBV7-9; clone_size: .; cdr3_length: 14; d_call: TRBD1; j_call: TRBJ2-1; cdr3_nt: TGTGCCAGCAGCATGGGACAGGGGTTCAATGAGCAGTTCTTC; cdr3_aa: CASSMGQGFNEQFF
v_call: TRBV5-3; clone_size: .; cdr3_length: 13; d_call: .; j_call: TRBJ2-5; cdr3_nt: TGTGCCAGAAGTCTTGGACCGGGGGAGACCCAGTACTTC; cdr3_aa: CARSLGPGETQYF
v_call: TRBV7-8; clone_size: .; cdr3_length: 11; d_call: .; j_call: TRBJ2-1; cdr3_nt: TGTGCCAGCAGCTTAGTCGGGGAGCAGTTCTTC; cdr3_aa: CASSLVGEQFF
v_call: TRBV30; clone_size: .; cdr3_length: 16; d_call: TRBD2; j_call: TRBJ2-7; cdr3_nt: TGTGCCTGGAGTGTACCCGGGACTAGCGGGAGACACGAGCAGTACTTC; cdr3_aa: CAWSVPGTSGRHEQYF
v_call: TRBV6-1; clone_size: .; cdr3_length: 15; d_call: TRBD1; j_call: TRBJ1-5; cdr3_nt: TGTGCCAGCAGTGTCAGGGGGCCTAGCAATCAGCCCCAGCATTTT; cdr3_aa: CASSVRGPSNQPQHF
v_call: TRBV12-2; clone_size: .; cdr3_length: 12; d_call: .; j_call: TRBJ1-1; cdr3_nt: TGTGCAAGTCGTTGGACGTACACTGAAGCTTTCTTT; cdr3_aa: CASRWTYTEAFF
v_call: TRBV4-1; clone_size: .; cdr3_length: 17; d_call: TRBD2; j_call: TRBJ2-1; cdr3_nt: TGCGCCAGCAGCCAAGATCAGACTAGCGGAAAGTACAATGAGCAGTTCTTC; cdr3_aa: CASSQDQTSGKYNEQFF
v_call: TRBV10-1; clone_size: .; cdr3_length: 13; d_call: .; j_call: TRBJ2-2; cdr3_nt: TGCGCCAGCAGTCGGGATAACACCGGGGAGCTGTTTTTT; cdr3_aa: CASSRDNTGELFF
v_call: TRBV7-8; clone_size: .; cdr3_length: 14; d_call: .; j_call: TRBJ1-4; cdr3_nt: TGTGCCAGCAGCTCCGGCCTAGGTGTGGAAAAACTGTTTTTT; cdr3_aa: CASSSGLGVEKLFF
v_call: TRBV5-1; clone_size: few; cdr3_length: 13; d_call: TRBD1; j_call: TRBJ1-2; cdr3_nt: TGCGCCAGCAGCGATCGGGACAGATATGGCTACACCTTC; cdr3_aa: CASSDRDRYGYTF
v_call: TRBV27; clone_size: .; cdr3_length: 15; d_call: .; j_call: TRBJ2-5; cdr3_nt: TGTGCCAGCAGTTCGACTAGGGGAGTTCAAGAGACCCAGTACTTC; cdr3_aa: CASSSTRGVQETQYF
v_call: TRBV7-6; clone_size: once; cdr3_length: 15; d_call: .; j_call: TRBJ1-2; cdr3_nt: TGTGCCAGCAGCCTAAGGTCCCAAGGAAACTATGGCTACACCTTC; cdr3_aa: CASSLRSQGNYGYTF
v_call: TRBV27; clone_size: .; cdr3_length: 16; d_call: .; j_call: TRBJ2-1; cdr3_nt: TGTGCCAGCAGTTTAAAGGCGCAGGGAGTGAACAATGAGCAGTTCTTC; cdr3_aa: CASSLKAQGVNNEQFF
v_call: TRBV5-1; clone_size: .; cdr3_length: 15; d_call: .; j_call: TRBJ1-1; cdr3_nt: TGCGCCAGCAGCGCCAGGGGACTTGGGAACACTGAAGCTTTCTTT; cdr3_aa: CASSARGLGNTEAFF
v_call: TRBV29-1; clone_size: once; cdr3_length: 14; d_call: .; j_call: TRBJ2-3; cdr3_nt: TGCAGCGTACCAAGCGCTACTAGCACAGATACGCAGTATTTT; cdr3_aa: CSVPSATSTDTQYF
v_call: TRBV21-1; clone_size: .; cdr3_length: 13; d_call: .; j_call: TRBJ2-7; cdr3_nt: TGTGCCAGCTCGGACAGGGGGCCTTACGAGCAGTACTTC; cdr3_aa: CASSDRGPYEQYF
v_call: TRBV28; clone_size: .; cdr3_length: 15; d_call: .; j_call: TRBJ2-7; cdr3_nt: TGTGCCAGTTCCTTCGAGGGGGGTCGGTCCTACGAGCAGTACTTC; cdr3_aa: CASSFEGGRSYEQYF
v_call: TRBV27; clone_size: .; cdr3_length: 17; d_call: .; j_call: TRBJ1-6; cdr3_nt: TGTGCCAACCACAGGGAGAGGGGGGAATTGAATAATTCACCCCTCCACTTT; cdr3_aa: CANHRERGELNNSPLHF
v_call: TRBV5-1; clone_size: .; cdr3_length: 16; d_call: .; j_call: TRBJ2-6; cdr3_nt: TGCGCCAGCAGTCGCGGACACAGCTCTGGGGCCAACGTCCTGACTTTC; cdr3_aa: CASSRGHSSGANVLTF
v_call: TRBV7-9; clone_size: .; cdr3_length: 16; d_call: .; j_call: TRBJ1-5; cdr3_nt: TGTGCCAGCAGCGAAATGGGCAGGGGTCGCAATCAGCCCCAGCATTTT; cdr3_aa: CASSEMGRGRNQPQHF
v_call: TRBV28; clone_size: .; cdr3_length: 15; d_call: TRBD2; j_call: TRBJ2-7; cdr3_nt: TGTGCCAGCAGTTTAGCTAGCGGGAGCTCCTACGAGCAGTACTTC; cdr3_aa: CASSLASGSSYEQYF
v_call: TRBV4-2; clone_size: .; cdr3_length: 16; d_call: .; j_call: TRBJ1-1; cdr3_nt: TGTGCCAGCAGCCAGGGAAGATGGACGGTGAACACTGAAGCTTTCTTT; cdr3_aa: CASSQGRWTVNTEAFF
v_call: TRBV5-5; clone_size: few; cdr3_length: 13; d_call: .; j_call: TRBJ1-5; cdr3_nt: TGTGCCAGCAGTCCACAGAACAATCAGCCCCAGCATTTT; cdr3_aa: CASSPQNNQPQHF
v_call: TRBV5-8; clone_size: once; cdr3_length: 16; d_call: .; j_call: TRBJ2-7; cdr3_nt: TGTGCCAGCAGCTTGGACGGGCGGGGACAGACCTACGAGCAGTACTTC; cdr3_aa: CASSLDGRGQTYEQYF
v_call: TRBV4-1; clone_size: .; cdr3_length: 16; d_call: .; j_call: TRBJ1-5; cdr3_nt: TGCGCCAGCAGCCATGCTGAGGGGGTGAGGAATCAGCCCCAGCATTTT; cdr3_aa: CASSHAEGVRNQPQHF
v_call: TRBV28; clone_size: .; cdr3_length: 16; d_call: .; j_call: TRBJ1-6; cdr3_nt: TGTGCCAGCACTTCTCTCAGGAGCTCCTATAATTCACCCCTCCACTTT; cdr3_aa: CASTSLRSSYNSPLHF
v_call: TRBV29-1; clone_size: once; cdr3_length: 14; d_call: TRBD2; j_call: TRBJ2-7; cdr3_nt: TGCAGCGTTGAGGGGCGGGGGACGACCTACGAGCAGTACTTC; cdr3_aa: CSVEGRGTTYEQYF
v_call: TRBV5-1; clone_size: .; cdr3_length: 16; d_call: TRBD2; j_call: TRBJ2-7; cdr3_nt: TGCGCCAGCAGTTCCGGACTAGCGCCCATAATAGTCGAGCAGTACTTC; cdr3_aa: CASSSGLAPIIVEQYF
v_call: TRBV4-1; clone_size: .; cdr3_length: 16; d_call: .; j_call: TRBJ2-2; cdr3_nt: TGCGCCAGCAGCCCGTTAGCGGAGAGATACACCGGGGAGCTGTTTTTT; cdr3_aa: CASSPLAERYTGELFF
v_call: TRBV9; clone_size: .; cdr3_length: 15; d_call: .; j_call: TRBJ2-1; cdr3_nt: TGTGCCAGCAGCGTAGGGTCCAACTCCTACAATGAGCAGTTCTTC; cdr3_aa: CASSVGSNSYNEQFF